The sequence of this T cell receptor (beta chain) was determined in a study of blood T cell repertoires in COVID-19. Per the original methods: Amplification with reference gene primers provided the estimates of nucleated cell counts. This table comes from immunoSEQ multiplex PCR, and its TCRdb copy is limited to in-frame clones, with some not included. For V, J and clone size, that table is used; D and trimming come from the DNA. The data hold around 340,000 clones, with 85% to 90% observed a single time. The participants were between roughly 18 and 90 years old and came from some 23 US areas. The germline V gene encodes CDR1 ENHRY and CDR2 SYGVKD. The CDR3 is made up of 15 amino acids. After removal of 5 bases from V and 3 bases from J, the junction contained 9 bases not matched to a gene.

This chain uses TRBV10-3 with TRBJ1-2, with 7 bases that match TRBD1. The TCR comes from a woman in her twenties or thirties who had been exposed to COVID-19. The sample taken for sequencing was PBMCs or T cells enriched from blood (not recorded which). This chain's CDR3 is CAISQTGSKDYGYTF. In nucleotides, the CDR3 is TGTGCCATCAGTCAGACAGGGTCGAAGGACTATGGCTACACCTTC.